Detailed here is one T cell receptor beta chain. The antigen remains unidentified. The donors, healthy Caucasians from Russia, were aged roughly 6 to 95. This entry is derived from a study of blood T cells in healthy people across ages. Study-level findings and limits: A roughly linear fall in TCR beta diversity per million T cells was seen with increasing age. Naive T cell percentage and TCR beta diversity correlated strongly. Long-lived and aged donors differed, with more naive CD4+ cells and higher diversity in the long-lived.

A sample-barcoded 5' primer and a J-beta primer mix were used in a second PCR of roughly 7 to 11 cycles. TCRdb fed the 5' RACE reads into MiXCR, producing one record per CDR3 protein. The repertoire holds 1,500,000 or so distinct CDR3 sequences, with approximately 63% as singletons. The source of this sequence is a man between 18 and 35 years old in good health. What was sequenced was blood.

The CDR3 nucleotides read TGCGCCAGCAGCCAAGTGGGAGGCAGGGACGATGAGCAGTTCTTC. It is translated as CASSQVGGRDDEQFF. The V gene is TRBV4-1, the J gene TRBJ2-1; maybe TRBD2 (6 bases). V gave up 1 base and J gave up 8 bases, with 15 bases separating them. Looked up from germline, CDR1 is MGHRA and CDR2 is YSYEKL. The CDR3 is made up of 15 amino acids.